This TCR beta chain was sequenced in a study of T cells in women clearing cervical HPV infection. Across the study: Case blood was drawn when the lesion was first found; control blood after infection became undetectable. Only a few women had HLA typing results available.

Study-wide results and limits: CIN3+ cases had significantly higher TCR repertoire richness than controls, but evenness did not differ.

With regard to this clone: Its antigen is undetermined. The CDR3 extends 3 residues past the end of the read, so its final part is completed from the germline J gene.

Trimming stripped 3 bases from V and 2 bases from J, with 9 bases between. Germline V gene sequence: CDR1 SQVTM, CDR2 ANQGSEA. There are 13 residues in the CDR3. The repertoire was sequenced with immunoSEQ multiplex PCR; TCRdb's copy has only in-frame clones and lacks some. The repertoire table contains roughly 18,000 clones. The sequence was obtained from a woman aged 18-70 years with a cervical HPV16 infection that either progressed to CIN3+ or cleared (not recorded which). The chain employs TRBV29-1 and TRBJ2-3, with D perhaps TRBD1 (5 bases). Sequencing input: blood buffy coat. CDR3 sequence: CSVDRAVTDTQYF. The sequenced CDR3 bases are TGCAGCGTTGACAGGGCCGTCACAGATACG.